A single sample is the source of the 5 T cell receptor beta chains below, sequenced in a study of metastatic and nonmetastatic thyroid tumors. Through MiXCR, TCRdb re-clonotyped the PCR reads. The top ten clones hold roughly 32% of a sample with tens of thousands of clones, approximately 29% of them seen once. No patient received treatment before thyroid surgery. Specimen: blood. The receptor source for this set is a female donor with papillary thyroid cancer or a benign thyroid nodule (not recorded which). Some clones in this sample may be carry-over from other donors' samples.

The V call is TRBV10-3, the J call TRBJ2-2, with D possibly TRBD1 on 5 matching bases. The CDR3 loop spans 14 amino acids. The germline V gene has CDR1 ENHRY and CDR2 SYGVKD. Trimming took off 6 bases at V and 3 bases at J, with 11 bases between the two ends. The CDR3, as DNA: TGTGCCATCAGCGCCGAAGGGGACACCGGGGAGCTGTTTTTT. Translating it yields CAISAEGDTGELFF.

By sample fraction, this clone is medium-sized. The genes are TRBV19 and TRBJ1-1; TRBD1 is a possible D gene (5 bases). The CDR3 length is 13 residues. V lost 7 bases and J lost 3, with 12 bases in between. Per the germline V gene, CDR1 is LNHDA and CDR2 is SQIVND (reference sequence). The CDR3 sequence is CASIHEGYTEAFF. CDR3 DNA sequence: TGTGCCAGTATTCATGAGGGGTACACTGAAGCTTTCTTT.

This clone was picked up many times. The CDR3 is CASSSDLFSGTDTQYF. The DNA of the CDR3 is TGTGCCAGCAGCAGCGACTTGTTCTCTGGCACAGATACGCAGTATTTT. The chain couples TRBV4-2 to TRBJ2-3, with D unclear. There are 16 residues in the CDR3. Germline V CDR1 and CDR2: LGHNA, YNFKEQ. With 5 bases removed from V and 1 base from J, the gap between germline ends came to 16 bases.

The table lists this clone with many counts. This sequence joins TRBV12-3 or TRBV12-4 and TRBJ1-1, with no clear D. V was cut by 6 bases and J by 4 bases, with 12 bases left in between. The CDR3 covers 13 residues. CDR3: CASSTYASTEAFF. The CDR3 DNA reads TGTGCCAGCAGCACATACGCTTCCACTGAAGCTTTCTTT.

This clone is judged medium-sized. This chain uses TRBV12-3 or TRBV12-4 with TRBJ2-7, with 7 bases aligning to TRBD1. J was trimmed by 1 base and V by 6 bases; bases with no gene match: 3. CDR3 size: 13 residues. The CDR3 bases are TGTGCCAGCAGGCTGGGACAGTCCTACGAGCAGTACTTC. It specifies CASRLGQSYEQYF.